The clone carrying this TCR beta chain turned up a few times. The sample comes from a study of T-cell reconstitution after alpha-beta-depleted transplantation in children. As it was prepared, the TCRbeta library received unique molecular identifiers. TCRdb called the PCR reads again in MiXCR, with one record for every CDR3 protein. The sample consists of about 340,000 distinct CDR3 sequences, about 14% of them appearing once. The germline V gene has CDR1 SEHNR and CDR2 FQNEAQ (reference sequence). The CDR3 totals 16 residues. The ends lost 5 bases at V and 5 bases at J; junction bases unmatched: 9. This TCR derives from a human donor who donated a stem cell graft to a child with Fanconi anemia. The material sequenced was PBMCs, taken from the stem cell graft. This chain links TRBV7-9 with TRBJ2-3; 11 bases map to TRBD2. CDR3 in DNA: TGTGCCAGCAGCCCATATAGCGGGGGGGCCATAGATACGCAGTATTTT. Translating gives CASSPYSGGAIDTQYF.